Presented here are 6 T cell receptor beta chains from one specimen sequenced in a study of T cell clonotyping in hematopoietic cell transplantation. Data came from immunoSEQ multiplex PCR; TCRdb stores just in-frame clones and leaves some out. The sample includes 15,000 to 20,000 clones, around 90% of them seen just once. What was sequenced was peripheral blood mononuclear cells. The receptors were gathered from a man aged 40-55 years in good health. Some clones in this sample may be carry-over from other donors' samples.

The chain combines TRBV6-1 with TRBJ1-1; D gene uncertain. CDR1 is MNHNS, CDR2 SASEGT, per germline. This CDR3 is built from 11 residues. Trimming took 2 bases from V and 8 from J, leaving 6 bases between them. The CDR3 spells CASSERSEAFF. The CDR3, as DNA: TGTGCCAGCAGTGAAAGATCGGAAGCTTTCTTT.

This chain links TRBV29-1 with TRBJ2-7; D unclear. This CDR3 has 12 residues. Germline V gives CDR1 SQVTM, CDR2 ANQGSEA. V was pared by 7 bases and J by 0 bases, with 10 bases between. The CDR3 here is CSGLLNSYEQYF. The DNA for the CDR3 is TGCAGCGGGCTCCTAAACTCCTACGAGCAGTACTTC.

This clone was seen a few times. The chain recombines TRBV7-2 with TRBJ1-6; D perhaps matches TRBD1 (6 bases). This CDR3 is 15 amino acids long. Between the trimmed V and J ends, which lost 1 base and 7 bases, there was a span of 11 bases. CDR1 is SGHTA and CDR2 is FQGNSA in the germline V gene. For the CDR3, the DNA is TGTGCCAGCAGCTTAGTTTCGCAGGGGAATTCACCCCTCCACTTT. Amino acids: CASSLVSQGNSPLHF.

As DNA, the CDR3 is TGTGCCAGCAGCGCTGGTACAGGGTTTAGTGAAAAACTGTTTTTT. This gives the protein CASSAGTGFSEKLFF. This sequence joins TRBV9 and TRBJ1-4, with D maybe TRBD1 (6 bases). Germline CDR1 and CDR2: SGDLS and YYNGEE. The CDR3 extends over 15 amino acids. Trimming took 3 bases from V and 7 from J, leaving 16 bases between them. Combining the CDR3 with reference TRBV9 and TRBJ1-4 gives the whole variable domain DSGVTQTPKHLITATGQRVTLRCSPRSGDLSVYWYQQSLDQGLQFLIQYYNGEERAKGNILERFSAQQFPDLHSELNLSSLELGDSALYFCASSAGTGFSEKLFFGSGTQLSVL.

The chain is built from TRBV11-2 and TRBJ1-1; D is uncertain. V shed 7 bases and J shed 3 bases, with 18 bases lying between them. This CDR3 spans 15 amino acids. Looked up from germline, CDR1 is SGHAT and CDR2 is FQNNGV. The CDR3, as DNA: TGTGCCAGCACCATAAGGACTTTTTCGGACACTGAAGCTTTCTTT. Protein sequence: CASTIRTFSDTEAFF.

This clone was counted only a few times. This chain links TRBV29-1 with TRBJ2-7; a weak D match, TRBD2 (6 bases). V was cut by 1 base and J by 6 bases, with 10 bases left in between. This CDR3 region has 12 residues. Germline V CDR1 and CDR2: SQVTM, ANQGSEA. The CDR3 nucleotides read TGCAGCGTTGAAGGCGCGACTAGCGAGCAGTACTTC. Residues: CSVEGATSEQYF.